The text below deals with one T cell receptor beta chain. These data originate in a study of blood T cell repertoires in COVID-19. Study overall: There were acute and convalescent COVID-19 samples, and they came from the United States, Italy and Spain.

Assignment of participants to cohorts was predicated upon participant-reported clinical history. V trimming: 4 bases; J trimming: 7 bases; junction bases outside the gene matches: 19. Germline V CDR1 and CDR2: SGHKS, YYEKEE (reference sequence). The CDR3 has 17 amino acids. Sequencing was performed with immunoSEQ multiplex PCR; in TCRdb, only in-frame clones are kept and a portion is missing. The repertoire holds under 400,000 clones, about 86% seen once, with approximately 4.4% in the top ten. Sequenced material: PBMCs or T cells enriched from blood (not recorded which). This sequence joins TRBV5-5 and TRBJ2-5; TRBD1 matches at 7 bases. The receptor's source is a woman aged 40 to 50 with acute COVID-19. CDR3 DNA: TGTGCCAGCAGCGTGCCGGGACAGAGTGACCGGATCGGGACCCAGTACTTC. It codes for CASSVPGQSDRIGTQYF.